This T cell receptor (beta chain) was sequenced for a study of vaccination and CD4 T cells after COVID-19. Study in general: The stimulating agents, overlapping spike peptides, came from SARS-CoV-2, HCoV-NL63, HCoV-OC43 and HCoV-229E.

V was cut by 7 bases and J by 0 bases, with 15 bases left in between. Germline CDR1 reads MDHEN; CDR2 reads SYDVKM. This CDR3 is built from 15 residues. This clonotype was detected only a few times. Its antigen is undetermined. Treatment of the sample: approximately nine-day PBMC culture with coronavirus spike peptide pools or control peptides (ViraFEST assay). The Oncomine TCR Beta short-read assay was applied to DNA of cultured CD4+ T cells. Someone extracted genomic DNA from cultured CD4+ T cells. TCRdb itself ran the PCR reads through MiXCR, one entry per CDR3 protein. The profile shows some 13,000 distinct CDR3 sequences, roughly 74% of them singletons.

The sequence came from a human donor who had recovered from COVID-19. Material for sequencing was CD4+ T cells from blood, cultured in vitro. The rearrangement links TRBV28 to TRBJ1-1; D is ambiguous. CDR3 sequence: CASINSRPLNTEAFF. DNA for the CDR3: TGTGCCAGCATTAACTCCCGGCCACTGAACACTGAAGCTTTCTTT.